Here is one T cell receptor beta chain with its context. Its matching antigen is unknown. Germline V lookup: CDR1 SGHTA, CDR2 FQGNSA. The CDR3 runs to 14 residues. Trimming cost V 1 base and J 4 bases, with 10 bases left between them. Assay: immunoSEQ multiplex PCR; the TCRdb copy retains only in-frame clones and omits some. The sample has over 120,000 clones, roughly 92% seen once. This sample was taken from a study of T cell responses to AZD1222 COVID-19 vaccine. Notes on the study in general: Only after the peak T cell response were repertoires sampled. Clonal diversity may have been underestimated, and the donors were mostly white British, with more females than males.

This receptor was identified in an adult in good health. J is TRBJ2-5 and V is TRBV7-2; D is perhaps TRBD1 (5 bases). The sequenced sample was peripheral blood, obtained on day 0 of AZD1222 vaccination. This chain's CDR3 is CASSLVGVGETQYF. Written as DNA, the CDR3 is TGTGCCAGCAGCTTAGTAGGGGTTGGAGAGACCCAGTACTTC.